Listed below are T cell receptor beta chains from one sample, sequenced in a study of blood T cell repertoires in COVID-19. TCRdb's copy holds only in-frame clones and misses some; the assay was immunoSEQ multiplex PCR. The data hold 30,000 to 35,000 clones, with approximately 83% observed a single time. Material for sequencing was peripheral blood. The receptors originated from a man aged 45-65 years with acute or convalescent COVID-19. The CDR3 runs from the conserved cysteine through the conserved F or W. Each record gives: V gene, J gene, D gene, CDR3 DNA, CDR3 protein. The D gene is left open where the match is weak.

V gene: TRBV27
J gene: TRBJ1-3
D gene: NA
CDR3 DNA: TGTGCCAGCAGTTTGAACAGGGGAAACACCATATATTTT
CDR3 protein: CASSLNRGNTIYF

V gene: TRBV19
J gene: TRBJ2-2
D gene: NA
CDR3 DNA: TGTGCCAGTACCCCGGGTAGGGGCTATAACACCGGGGAGCTGTTTTTT
CDR3 protein: CASTPGRGYNTGELFF

V gene: TRBV2
J gene: TRBJ2-7
D gene: TRBD1
CDR3 DNA: TGTGCCAGCCTCGGACAGGGCGGCGAGCAGTACTTC
CDR3 protein: CASLGQGGEQYF

V gene: TRBV5-4
J gene: TRBJ1-6
D gene: NA
CDR3 DNA: TGTGCCAGCAGCTTGGCCGGCAGGTCCCGTAATTCACCCCTCCACTTT
CDR3 protein: CASSLAGRSRNSPLHF

V gene: TRBV6-5
J gene: TRBJ1-2
D gene: TRBD1
CDR3 DNA: TGTGCCAGCAAAACCGGGACAGCTCCTGGTGGCTACACCTTC
CDR3 protein: CASKTGTAPGGYTF

V gene: TRBV20-1
J gene: TRBJ1-2
D gene: TRBD1
CDR3 DNA: TGCAGTGCTAGTGGACAGGGGGGTGGCTACACCTTC
CDR3 protein: CSASGQGGGYTF

V gene: TRBV10-3
J gene: TRBJ2-2
D gene: NA
CDR3 DNA: TGTGCCAACTCGTTACAGCCAAAGAACACCGGGGAGCTGTTTTTT
CDR3 protein: CANSLQPKNTGELFF

V gene: TRBV6-4
J gene: TRBJ2-1
D gene: TRBD2
CDR3 DNA: TGTGCCAGCAGTGACTCCGCGGGAGGGCCGGATGAGCAGTTCTTC
CDR3 protein: CASSDSAGGPDEQFF

V gene: TRBV27
J gene: TRBJ1-2
D gene: TRBD1
CDR3 DNA: TGTGCCAGCAGTTTATCGGGACAGGGGTTTGGCTACACCTTC
CDR3 protein: CASSLSGQGFGYTF

V gene: TRBV29-1
J gene: TRBJ2-1
D gene: TRBD2
CDR3 DNA: TGCAGCGGCTTATTAGCGGGAGGGCCCAACAATGAGCAGTTCTTC
CDR3 protein: CSGLLAGGPNNEQFF